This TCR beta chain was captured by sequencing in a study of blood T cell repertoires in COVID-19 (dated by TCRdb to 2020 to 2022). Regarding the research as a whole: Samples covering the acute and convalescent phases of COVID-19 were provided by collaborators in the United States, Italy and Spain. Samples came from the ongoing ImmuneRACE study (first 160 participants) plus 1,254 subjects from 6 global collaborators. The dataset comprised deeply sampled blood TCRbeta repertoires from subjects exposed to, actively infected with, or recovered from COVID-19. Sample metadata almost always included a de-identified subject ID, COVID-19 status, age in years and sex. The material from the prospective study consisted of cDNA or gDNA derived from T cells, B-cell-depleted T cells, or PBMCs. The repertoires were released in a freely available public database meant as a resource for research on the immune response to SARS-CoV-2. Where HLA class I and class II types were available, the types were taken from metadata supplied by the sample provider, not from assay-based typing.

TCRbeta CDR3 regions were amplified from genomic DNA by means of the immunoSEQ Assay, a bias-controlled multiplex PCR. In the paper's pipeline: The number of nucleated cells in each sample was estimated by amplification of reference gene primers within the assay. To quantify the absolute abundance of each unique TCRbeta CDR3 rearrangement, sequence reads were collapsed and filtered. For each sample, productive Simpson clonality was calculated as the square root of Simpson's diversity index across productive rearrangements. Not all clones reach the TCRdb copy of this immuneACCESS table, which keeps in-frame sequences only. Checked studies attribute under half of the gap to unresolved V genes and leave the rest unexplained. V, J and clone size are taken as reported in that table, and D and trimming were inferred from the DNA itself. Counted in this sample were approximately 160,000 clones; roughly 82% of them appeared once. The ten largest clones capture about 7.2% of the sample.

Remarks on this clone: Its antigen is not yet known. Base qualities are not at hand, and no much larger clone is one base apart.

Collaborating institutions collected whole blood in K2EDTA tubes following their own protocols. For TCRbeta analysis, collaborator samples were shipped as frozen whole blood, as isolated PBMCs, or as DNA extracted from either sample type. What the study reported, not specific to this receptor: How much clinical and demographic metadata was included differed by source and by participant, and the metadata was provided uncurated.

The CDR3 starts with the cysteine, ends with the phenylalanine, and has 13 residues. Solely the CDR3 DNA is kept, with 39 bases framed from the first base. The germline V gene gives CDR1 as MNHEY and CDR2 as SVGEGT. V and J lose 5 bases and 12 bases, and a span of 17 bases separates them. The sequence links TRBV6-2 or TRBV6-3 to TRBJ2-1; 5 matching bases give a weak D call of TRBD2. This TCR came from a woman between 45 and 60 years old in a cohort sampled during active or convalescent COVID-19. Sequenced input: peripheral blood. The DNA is TGTGCCAGCAGTATCCCTCGTGGGAGAGTGCAGTTCTTC. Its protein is CASSIPRGRVQFF.